One sample yielded the 26 T cell receptor beta chains listed below, sequenced in a study of T-cell reconstitution after alpha-beta-depleted transplantation in children. As it was prepared, the TCRbeta library received unique molecular identifiers. TCRdb reprocessed the PCR reads via MiXCR and lists one record per CDR3 protein. Found here are 350,000 to 450,000 distinct CDR3 sequences, roughly 15% of them singletons; the top ten hold approximately 4.2%. The source material was PBMCs, sampled from the stem cell graft. Receptor source: a human donor who donated a stem cell graft to a child with Fanconi anemia.

This chain links TRBV25-1 with TRBJ1-2; D perhaps matches TRBD1 (5 bases). The ends were cut back, 6 bases at V and 3 bases at J, with 14 bases in the middle. Germline V gene data show CDR1 as MGHDK and CDR2 as SYGVNS. The CDR3 is 14 residues long. CDR3 nucleotides: TGTGCCAGCAGCTCGTCGGGGCTCGACTATGGCTACACCTTC. This sequence encodes CASSSSGLDYGYTF.

The V call is TRBV7-9, the J call TRBJ2-5; D is unresolved. Germline CDR1 reads SEHNR; CDR2 reads FQNEAQ (reference sequence). This CDR3 is 15 amino acids long. V shed 1 base and J shed 0 bases, with 9 bases lying between them. CDR3 DNA sequence: TGTGCCAGCAGCTTAGTCGACGGGTACCAAGAGACCCAGTACTTC. Translated, it gives CASSLVDGYQETQYF.

This clonotype has only a few counts. The chain's CDR3 is CASRGTSEETQYF. Here the CDR3 DNA reads TGTGCCAGCAGAGGGACTAGCGAGGAGACCCAGTACTTC. The chain carries TRBV11-2 and TRBJ2-5; TRBD2 agrees at 10 bases. This CDR3 is built from 13 residues. Germline V CDR1 and CDR2: SGHAT, FQNNGV. V dropped 6 bases and J dropped 5; count of bases not matched to a gene: 3.

This clonotype has more than one count but fewer than ten. The chain has TRBV7-2 and TRBJ2-4; D unclear. The CDR3 length is 14 residues. Per germline, CDR1 SGHTA and CDR2 FQGNSA. V lost 2 bases and J lost 1, with 6 bases in between. CDR3 nucleotides: TGTGCCAGCAGCTTATCATATGCCAAAAACATTCAGTACTTC. Translating it yields CASSLSYAKNIQYF.

This rearrangement joins TRBV12-3 or TRBV12-4 to TRBJ2-7; TRBD1 agrees at 8 bases. The CDR3 length is 14 residues. Trimming took 2 bases from V and 3 from J; bases not matched to a gene: 3. The CDR3 here is CASSLIGQGYEQYF. As DNA, the CDR3 is TGTGCCAGCAGTTTAATTGGACAGGGCTACGAGCAGTACTTC.

This clonotype turned up a few times. V usage is TRBV29-1 and J usage is TRBJ2-3; 8 bases map to TRBD1. Germline V lookup: CDR1 SQVTM, CDR2 ANQGSEA. This CDR3 has 12 residues. With 6 bases clipped from V and 3 bases from J, the junction kept 2 bases outside the gene matches. CDR3 nucleotide sequence: TGCAGCGTGAGACAGGGGACAGATACGCAGTATTTT. This sequence encodes CSVRQGTDTQYF.

For this clonotype: Compared with germline, one end of the junction differs, possibly owing to a read error. The chain carries TRBV12-3 or TRBV12-4 and TRBJ2-7, with a tentative D call TRBD1 (5 bases). The CDR3 has 13 residues. CDR3 sequence (DNA): TGTGCCAGCAGGGGGCCCAGCTCCTACGAGCACTACTTC. This translates into CASRGPSSYEHYF.

This clonotype was seen a few times. V and J are TRBV29-1 and TRBJ1-2; D unclear. Trimming shortened V by 1 base and J by 6 bases, and 3 bases separated the two germline ends. Germline assignment: CDR1 SQVTM and CDR2 ANQGSEA. CDR3 length: 10 amino acids. This CDR3 is CSVEGHGYTF. The CDR3 coding sequence is TGCAGCGTTGAAGGTCATGGCTACACCTTC.

This clonotype was detected ten times or more. The rearrangement links TRBV4-3 to TRBJ2-2; D perhaps matches TRBD1 (5 bases). Germline assignment: CDR1 LGHNA and CDR2 YSLEER. V shed 3 bases and J shed 9 bases, with 14 bases lying between them. This CDR3 has 14 amino acids. The CDR3 DNA sequence: TGCGCCAGCAGCCAGGGGCCTTCCGTCAGGGAGCTGTTTTTT. Translation: CASSQGPSVRELFF.

This clonotype occurred once. The chain has TRBV6-5 and TRBJ2-7, with a tentative D call TRBD2 (6 bases). Germline V gives CDR1 MNHEY, CDR2 SVGAGI. The V gene lost 2 bases and the J gene lost 5 bases, with 16 bases spanning the gap. The CDR3 length is 15 residues. The CDR3 DNA reads TGTGCCAGCAGTTACAGGGTAATAGCGGCCCACGAGCAGTACTTC. This codes for CASSYRVIAAHEQYF.

The chain joins TRBV20-1 to TRBJ1-6; 8 nucleotides line up with TRBD1. CDR1 and CDR2 (germline): DFQATT, SNEGSKA (reference sequence). After removal of 6 bases from V and 7 bases from J, the junction contained 5 bases not matched to a gene. The CDR3 has 13 amino acids. The CDR3 protein is CSAQDRVNSPLHF. In nucleotides, the CDR3 is TGCAGTGCCCAGGACAGGGTAAATTCACCCCTCCACTTT.

This clonotype was detected only a few times. CDR3 region: CASSPSVGGGFHEQFF. In DNA form, the CDR3 reads TGCGCCAGCAGCCCGTCGGTCGGGGGGGGCTTTCATGAGCAGTTCTTC. The chain carries TRBV5-1 and TRBJ2-1; TRBD2 aligns across 8 bases. The CDR3 is made up of 16 amino acids. CDR1 is SGHRS, CDR2 YFSETQ, per germline. V lost 4 bases and J lost 8; bases outside the gene matches: 14. The entire variable domain, with the rest obtained from reference TRBV5-1 and TRBJ2-1, is as follows: KAGVTQTPRYLIKTRGQQVTLSCSPISGHRSVSWYQQTPGQGLQFLFEYFSETQRNKGNFPGRFSGRQFSNSRSEMNVSTLELGDSALYLCASSPSVGGGFHEQFFGPGTRLTVL.

This clonotype has at least ten counts. The rearrangement uses TRBV5-1 and TRBJ2-1; tentative D call: TRBD2 (5 bases). Germline CDR1 and CDR2: SGHRS and YFSETQ. This CDR3 contains 18 residues. V was shortened by 0 bases and J by 4 bases, with 20 bases between the two germline ends. CDR3 loop: CASSLVPREYETYNEQFF. The CDR3, as DNA: TGCGCCAGCAGCTTGGTCCCGAGGGAATATGAAACTTACAATGAGCAGTTCTTC.

Many counts were recorded for this clonotype. The rearrangement uses TRBV11-2 and TRBJ2-1; D may be TRBD2 (6 bases). Trimming took off 3 bases at V and 5 bases at J, with 14 bases between the two ends. Germline values: CDR1 SGHAT, CDR2 FQNNGV. The CDR3 spans 15 residues. CDR3 protein: CASSFLGRGHNEQFF. As DNA, the CDR3 is TGTGCCAGCAGCTTCCTGGGGCGGGGCCACAATGAGCAGTTCTTC.

The chain has TRBV7-2 and TRBJ2-7; no clear D gene. Per germline, CDR1 SGHTA and CDR2 FQGNSA. This CDR3 comprises 17 residues. Trimming removed 2 bases at V and 4 bases at J, with 21 bases between. CDR3 DNA sequence: TGTGCCAGCAGCTTAAGGCCCAACAGTTACGATTTTTACGAGCAGTACTTC. Protein sequence: CASSLRPNSYDFYEQYF.

The J gene is TRBJ1-5, the V gene TRBV15; possible D gene TRBD1, 6 bases. The CDR3 runs to 16 residues. Trimming removed 3 bases from V and 3 bases from J, with 15 bases in between. The germline V gene has CDR1 LNHNV and CDR2 YYDKDF (reference sequence). CDR3 sequence: CATSRGLTGNNQPQHF. The CDR3 bases are TGTGCCACCAGCAGGGGTTTAACAGGGAACAATCAGCCCCAGCATTTT.

In its sample, this clonotype was seen many times. A much more abundant neighbour one base away suggests this may be a read error. The chain employs TRBV3-1 and TRBJ1-1; D gene uncertain. CDR1 is LGHDT, CDR2 YNNKEL, per germline (reference sequence). V was clipped by 4 bases and J by 0 bases, with 3 bases between them. The CDR3 is 12 amino acids. The CDR3 region is CASSRLNTEAFF. In DNA, the CDR3 is TGTGCCAGCAGCCGGCTGAACACTGAAGCTTTCTTT. Drawing the rest from reference TRBV3-1 and TRBJ1-1, the complete variable domain is DTAVSQTPKYLVTQMGNDKSIKCEQNLGHDTMYWYKQDSKKFLKIMFSYNNKELIINETVPNRFSPKSPDKAHLNLHINSLELGDSAVYFCASSRLNTEAFFGQGTRLTVV.

This clonotype showed up just a few times. This chain connects TRBV28 to TRBJ2-7, with 10 bases matching TRBD1. CDR3 length: 14 amino acids. The germline V gene has CDR1 MDHEN and CDR2 SYDVKM. After removal of 3 bases from V and 5 bases from J, the junction contained 4 bases not matched to a gene. CDR3 protein: CASSFLGTGDEQYV. Here the CDR3 DNA reads TGTGCCAGCAGTTTTCTAGGGACAGGGGACGAGCAGTACGTC.

The chain is built from TRBV11-2 and TRBJ2-1; a possible D gene is TRBD1 (5 bases). V was clipped by 3 bases and J by 5 bases, with 11 bases between them. Germline CDR1 is SGHAT and CDR2 is FQNNGV. There are 14 residues in the CDR3. The CDR3 nucleotides are TGTGCCAGCAGCTTCGGACAAAGGGACAATGAGCAGTTCTTC. Translating gives CASSFGQRDNEQFF. The whole variable domain, remainder taken from reference TRBV11-2 and TRBJ2-1, is EAGVAQSPRYKIIEKRQSVAFWCNPISGHATLYWYQQILGQGPKLLIQFQNNGVVDDSQLPKDRFSAERLKGVDSTLKIQPAKLEDSAVYLCASSFGQRDNEQFFGPGTRLTVL.

This clonotype was counted between two and nine times. The chain has TRBV9 and TRBJ1-3; D is undetermined. The V end was cut by 3 bases, the J end by 0 bases, with 13 bases between. Per the germline V gene, CDR1 is SGDLS and CDR2 is YYNGEE. The CDR3 spans 16 residues. The CDR3 loop is CASSANPESSGNTIYF. The CDR3 DNA follows: TGTGCCAGCAGCGCTAACCCGGAGAGCTCTGGAAACACCATATATTTT.

This clonotype was found a few times. J is TRBJ2-3 and V is TRBV4-3, with D possibly matching TRBD1 (5 bases). Trimming left V 0 bases short and J 2 bases short, with 15 bases between. This CDR3 spans 17 amino acids. Germline V CDR1 and CDR2: LGHNA, YSLEER. CDR3 DNA sequence: TGCGCCAGCAGCCAAGATAGCAGGGTTGTTCACACAGATACGCAGTATTTT. The encoded protein is CASSQDSRVVHTDTQYF.

This clonotype was seen ten or more times. This chain connects TRBV2 to TRBJ2-3; TRBD2 aligns across 12 bases. This CDR3 is built from 16 residues. The ends lost 6 bases at V and 3 bases at J; junction bases unmatched: 7. Germline CDR1 and CDR2: SNHLY and FYNNEI. CDR3 amino acids: CASSLPTSGGTDTQYF. The CDR3 DNA reads TGTGCCAGCAGCCTGCCAACTAGCGGGGGGACAGATACGCAGTATTTT.

This clonotype was detected many times. The chain's CDR3 is CSARVWGAGTDTQYF. In DNA, the CDR3 is TGCAGTGCTAGAGTGTGGGGGGCTGGCACAGATACGCAGTATTTT. The chain combines TRBV20-1 with TRBJ2-3; D tentatively fits TRBD1 or TRBD2 (6 bases each). Germline CDR1 reads DFQATT; CDR2 reads SNEGSKA (reference sequence). With 1 base removed from V and 1 base from J, the gap between germline ends came to 12 bases. The length of the CDR3 is 15 residues.

The chain combines TRBV10-3 with TRBJ1-6, with TRBD1 as a possible D gene (5 bases). This CDR3 contains 15 residues. Trimming cost V 0 bases and J 5 bases, with 8 bases left between them. Germline values: CDR1 ENHRY, CDR2 SYGVKD. The CDR3 nucleotides are TGTGCCATCAGTGAGTCAAGGGGAGATAATTCACCCCTCCACTTT. The encoded protein is CAISESRGDNSPLHF.

The V and J genes are TRBV7-2 and TRBJ2-5; 12 nucleotides align to TRBD2. Germline values: CDR1 SGHTA, CDR2 FQGNSA. V lost 0 bases and J lost 1; bases outside the gene matches: 0. The CDR3 runs to 16 residues. The CDR3 DNA is TGTGCCAGCAGCTTAGCGACTAGCGGGGGCCAAGAGACCCAGTACTTC. This sequence encodes CASSLATSGGQETQYF.

The rearrangement joins TRBV5-4 to TRBJ2-3, with TRBD1 as a possible D gene (5 bases). In germline, CDR1 is SGHNT, CDR2 YYREEE (reference sequence). Trimming pared 5 bases from V and 6 bases from J, leaving 13 bases between. The CDR3 is made up of 13 amino acids. The CDR3 spells CASSYPRADTQYF. DNA for the CDR3: TGTGCCAGCAGTTACCCCAGGGCGGATACGCAGTATTTT.